A single T cell receptor beta chain is shown here with its context. Its antigen is currently not known. Within one base of it there is no much larger clone, and no base qualities were kept. This record belongs to a study of cytomegalovirus exposure and HLA in healthy donors (dated 2017 in TCRdb). With regard to the full study: In an earlier analysis of 550 to 750 of the donors, less than 350 Gb of sequence data and 90 million to 120 million unique TCR beta sequences from 180 million or so T cells were reported. In a later genetic analysis, genome-wide SNP genotypes for about 55% of the roughly 700 donors were used, and that subset was treated as a discovery cohort. Roughly 300 gigabases of sequencing data and tens of millions of unique TCR sequences were included in an early release covering 550 to 650 HLA-typed donors. Among a few hundred genotyped donors of the cohort, an average of roughly 240,000 unique TCR beta nucleotide sequences were sequenced per donor, 15% to 20% of them non-productive. All discovery cohort repertoires had been generated using a single sequencing platform. The aim of the study was to test whether cataloging public T cell receptors could identify signatures of past pathogen exposure. The number of typed donors differed by locus: about 620-640 for A, B, C, DRB1 and DQB1; about 520 for DQA1; some 590 for DPA1; and around 470 for DPB1. Class I and class II HLA loci were covered by the typing at four-digit resolution. To study patterns of TCR occurrence, a later analysis re-analyzed previously published TCR beta repertoires from 666 donors and added high-resolution HLA genotyping. Donor age, sex, ethnicity and CMV serostatus were compiled alongside the repertoire data. An earlier analysis of nearly 600 of the donors applied high-throughput TCR beta sequencing to assess whether each TCR beta V gene segment acted as functional or pseudogenic. Because of strong linkage in the cohort, roughly five DR-DQ haplotypes were treated as single units for association and clustering. To predict cytomegalovirus infection status, the study combined high-throughput TCR immunosequencing, statistical association of individual TCRs with disease status, and machine learning. Of the roughly 400 genotyped donors, roughly 85% fell in the genetic ancestry cluster associated with self-reported Caucasian donors. The later analysis used no new phenotypic data to find candidate immune exposures, relying instead on TCR beta sequences and their occurrence across donors. The study used immunosequencing to profile the T cell repertoires of around 600 subjects and linked those repertoires to cytomegalovirus serostatus. A separate validation cohort of some 130 different subjects was used in addition to the roughly 620-subject first cohort.

Receptor amplification or capture employed the immunoSEQ multiplex PCR assay. For the multiplex PCR, a mixture combining 60 forward primers for TCR Vbeta segments and 13 reverse primers for TCR Jbeta segments was used. A multiplex PCR assay on genomic DNA amplified the CDR3 region of rearranged TCR beta genes. The Illumina HiSeq System was used to sequence the amplified TCR beta libraries as 87-base-pair reads. The authors' pipeline ran thus. A later analysis tallied approximately 87 million unique TCR beta chains across the approximately 670 repertoires, and 10 million to 11 million of those chains were shared by two or more donors. Raw reads were error-corrected and collapsed into unique sequences with a nearest-neighbor algorithm that merged closely related sequences to remove PCR and sequencing errors. Alignment of CDR3 sequences to IMGT reference sequences was used to assign V, D and J gene segments. For a sequence to be retained, a match of at least six nucleotides to both a V gene segment and a J gene segment was required. Rearrangements were called productive when the CDR3 lacked stop codons and stayed in frame with V and J; all others were non-productive. CDR3 was defined by IMGT convention, running from the second conserved V-encoded cysteine to the conserved J-encoded phenylalanine. In an earlier analysis of some 550 of the donors, sequences lacking an unambiguous match to a single V gene segment were excluded. An earlier analysis of several hundred of the donors classified V segments as functional when productive rearrangements were above 56.7% and as segregating when the standard deviation between donors was above 5%. To diagnose cytomegalovirus status from the catalog of TCR beta chain sequences, a statistical classification framework was built. In a later analysis, TCR nucleotide sequences were compared against IMGT/GENE-DB human TR gene sequences so that V and J genes could be assigned. Using the TCRdist pipeline, a later analysis assigned CDR3 sequences along with most-parsimonious VDJ recombination scenarios. In a later analysis, each TCR beta chain was defined by its CDR3 amino acid sequence together with its V-gene family, and reads lacking a unique V-gene family were excluded. In a later analysis, around 600 highly shared, low-generation-probability nucleotide sequences were removed to address suspected cross-contamination and a sequencing artifact. A later analysis calculated a clonal expansion index for each public chain from normalized within-repertoire ranks of inferred template counts. In a later analysis, generation probabilities were computed with a VDJ recombination model fitted to out-of-frame rearrangements, and the resulting probabilities were checked against IGoR. A later analysis scored TCR-TCR, TCR-HLA and TCR-CMV co-occurrence with hypergeometric tests, applying a repertoire-size bias correction to TCR pairs. In a later analysis, false discovery rates were estimated by permuting HLA or CMV assignments 20 times. In a later analysis, co-occurring TCRs were grouped using DBSCAN, with TCRdist sequence similarity added in when clustering inside HLA-allele-positive subsets. For co-occurrence clustering, repertoires with fewer than 30,000 or more than 120,000 public chains were excluded, along with about five repertoires with anomalous nucleotide sharing. TCRdb mirrors the immuneACCESS table, restricted to in-frame sequences. Some clones are absent from its copies; in checked studies, under half trace to an unresolved V gene, and the reason for the others is unknown. Clonal size and the V and J genes are those of that table, whereas D and trimming came from the DNA. This sample holds some 200,000 clones; approximately 84% were observed only once. The ten largest clones capture approximately 2.9% of the sample.

The cohort consisted of hundreds of healthy bone marrow donors. All cohort members were sampled while nominally healthy, although unrecorded immune exposures were likely present. The donor tested CMV seronegative and was one of the 352 seronegative cohort members. Each donor provided a peripheral blood sample, and peripheral blood mononuclear cells were used for TCR beta sequencing. The Qiagen DNeasy Blood Extraction Kit was used to extract genomic DNA from the blood cell samples. Relative to germline, V is 5 bases shorter and J is 5 bases shorter, with 12 bases between their ends. CDR1 SGHAT and CDR2 FQNNGV are derived from the germline V gene. From the cysteine through the phenylalanine, the CDR3 covers 13 amino acids. The retained sequence is limited to the CDR3, 39 bases, with the frame set at the first base. The full study reports these points: The cohort was sequenced for TCR beta chains only, and without alpha or paired-chain data the features that could be detected were limited. A further reported finding was that TCR beta sequences accurately predicted the HLA-A and HLA-B alleles for most subjects in the first cohort. Several of the top co-occurrence clusters appeared to be linked to parvovirus B19, influenza, CMV and Epstein-Barr virus, according to a later analysis. The study gave a list of under 200 TCR beta chains associated with cytomegalovirus. In a later genetic analysis, fewer N-insertions in productive TCRs were reported among donors in an Asian-associated ancestry cluster than the approximately 710-donor mean. Linkage disequilibrium might explain the correlated functional status among segregating V segments, but an unknown experimental factor could not be ruled out. A few of the identified cytomegalovirus-associated TCR beta chains were confirmed in vitro to be specific for cytomegalovirus antigens. In a later analysis, TCR association rates were found to vary across HLA loci, with the most associated TCRs seen for DRB1 alleles and the fewest for HLA-C alleles. According to a later analysis, most CMV-associated TCR beta chains appeared to be HLA-restricted, and the HLA associations seemed to be driven largely by CMV exposure. An earlier analysis of some 590 of the donors showed that most TCR beta V segments appeared in productive rearrangements either about 87% or about 30% of the time, which broadly matched IMGT annotations. It was suggested by the authors that the approach could potentially be generalized to other disease states and immunological phenotypes. Most TCR sequences were seen in very few donors, while some public TCRs were found in many individuals. HLA typing was unavailable for some donors at each locus, so association tests used only the typed subset. The classifier was reported to diagnose cytomegalovirus status with high specificity and sensitivity in both the original and validation cohorts. A cluster of highly shared sequence variants was judged likely to be a technical artifact of the sequencing pipeline. Some IMGT-functional V segments, including TRBV6-2 and TRBV6-3, could not be told apart with the 87-base-pair reads, so those segments were excluded. Roughly uniform sequencing depth across donors was assumed in presence/absence analyses, although this assumption may not hold. When HLA alleles, especially DR and DQ, strongly co-occurred, attributing TCR associations to individual alleles was difficult. In a later analysis, HLA-associated TCR beta chains were found to be more clonally expanded and to have lower generation probabilities than equally common non-associated chains. V-gene and J-gene trimming of TCR beta chains was associated with a missense DCLRE1C variant in a later genetic analysis, and the association was replicated in an independent cohort. Specific HLA alleles were associated with 15,000 to 20,000 TCR beta sequences at a false discovery rate of 0.05 in a later analysis. Because counts were too low, about 17 rarely observed V segments, including chromosome 9 orphons, were excluded from the earlier analysis of 587 of the donors. For the cohort, immune exposure information was limited to CMV serostatus.

The clonotype originates from a female donor in good health and CMV-seronegative. The chain couples TRBV11-2 to TRBJ1-1; TRBD1 could be the D gene, as 5 bases match. What was sequenced was PBMCs. The DNA reads as follows: TGTGCCAGCAGCCAGGGCCCCGGAACTGAAGCTTTCTTT. Its amino acids are CASSQGPGTEAFF.